This TCR beta chain is from a study of monozygotic twins with inflammatory bowel disease. Notes on the study in general: Researchers were unable to tell different T cell subtypes apart. Clonotype overlap with others was lower in IBD patients than in healthy twins, a difference that was greatest with disease activity.

On this clonotype: Its specificity is not known.

The blood volume drawn from each donor was 2 to 3 ml. No DNA is given; TCRdb re-called the 5' RACE reads and lists each CDR3 protein once. The sample's table shows 150,000 to 200,000 distinct CDR3 sequences. Looked up from germline, CDR1 is MNHEY and CDR2 is SMNVEV (reference sequence). CDR3 length: 15 amino acids. This clonotype was sampled from a human donor with ulcerative colitis or Crohn's disease, or a healthy co-twin of an affected twin (not recorded which). The chain employs TRBV27 and TRBJ2-3; TCRdb picks TRBD2, but there is no DNA to check that call. Input material: blood. Here the CDR3 reads CASRGPGLEGFTQYF.